This entry concerns a single T cell receptor beta chain. This sample was taken from a study of blood T cell repertoires in COVID-19. Study-level background: COVID-19 samples, acute and convalescent, were from the United States, Italy and Spain.

The cohort comprised adults aged roughly 18 to 95 years residing in 20 to 30 US areas. Participant reports of clinical history set cohort assignment. The protocol was immunoSEQ multiplex PCR, while the TCRdb copy is restricted to in-frame clones and leaves out a portion. The table has roughly 220,000 clones, about 91% seen once. The CDR3 has 13 amino acids. Germline CDR1 MNHEY, CDR2 SMNVEV (reference sequence). V shed 3 bases and J shed 4 bases, with 10 bases lying between them. V is TRBV27 and J is TRBJ2-7; D perhaps matches TRBD1 (6 bases). This sequence originates from a woman in her forties or fifties with acute COVID-19. Sample: PBMCs or T cells enriched from blood (not recorded which). DNA of the CDR3: TGTGCCAGCAGTTTCTCCGACAGGTACGAGCAGTACTTC. The encoded protein is CASSFSDRYEQYF.